This TCR beta chain was observed in a study of Ad26.COV2.S vaccination and SARS-CoV-2 variants. Germline loops: CDR1 LGHNA, CDR2 YSLEER. V dropped 0 bases and J dropped 6 bases, with 13 bases sitting between them. This CDR3 has 15 residues. Sequencing used immunoSEQ multiplex PCR; TCRdb keeps in-frame clones, though not all of them. The sample holds 440,000 or so clones, about nine tenths seen once. The sample's treatment: 15 to 20 received Ad26.COV2.S at low or high dose, single or two shots; five or six received placebo; per-sample allocation not given. On day 63 after the first injection, vaccine and placebo recipients gave samples.

This receptor was identified in a person aged 18-65 years who received the Ad26.COV2.S COVID-19 vaccine or a placebo. The V and J genes are TRBV4-3 and TRBJ2-3; unclear D gene. The sample in question was peripheral blood, obtained in a trial of Ad26.COV2.S vaccine versus placebo. In DNA form, the CDR3 reads TGCGCCAGCAGCCAAGACTATGTGAGGTTGGATACGCAGTATTTT. It codes for CASSQDYVRLDTQYF.